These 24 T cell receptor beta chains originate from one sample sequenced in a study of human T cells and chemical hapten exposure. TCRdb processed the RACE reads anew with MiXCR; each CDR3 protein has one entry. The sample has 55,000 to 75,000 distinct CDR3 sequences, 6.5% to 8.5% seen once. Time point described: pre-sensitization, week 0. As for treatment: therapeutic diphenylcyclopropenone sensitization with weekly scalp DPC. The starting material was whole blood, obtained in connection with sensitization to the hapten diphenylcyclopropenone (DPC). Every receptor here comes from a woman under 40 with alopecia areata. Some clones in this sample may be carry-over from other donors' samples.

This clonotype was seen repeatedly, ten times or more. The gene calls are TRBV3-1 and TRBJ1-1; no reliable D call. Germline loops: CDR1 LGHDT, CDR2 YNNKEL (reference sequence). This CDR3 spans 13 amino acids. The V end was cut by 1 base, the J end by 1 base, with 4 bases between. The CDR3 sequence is CASSQGQNTEAFF. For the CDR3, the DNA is TGTGCCAGCAGCCAAGGACAGAACACTGAAGCTTTCTTT. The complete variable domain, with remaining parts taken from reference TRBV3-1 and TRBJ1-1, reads DTAVSQTPKYLVTQMGNDKSIKCEQNLGHDTMYWYKQDSKKFLKIMFSYNNKELIINETVPNRFSPKSPDKAHLNLHINSLELGDSAVYFCASSQGQNTEAFFGQGTRLTVV.

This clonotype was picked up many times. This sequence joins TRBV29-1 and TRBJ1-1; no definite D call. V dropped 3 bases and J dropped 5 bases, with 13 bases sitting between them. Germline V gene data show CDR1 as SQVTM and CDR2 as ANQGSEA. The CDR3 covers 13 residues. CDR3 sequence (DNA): TGCAGCGTTGATGGACTAGCGGTAACTGAAGCTTTCTTT. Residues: CSVDGLAVTEAFF.

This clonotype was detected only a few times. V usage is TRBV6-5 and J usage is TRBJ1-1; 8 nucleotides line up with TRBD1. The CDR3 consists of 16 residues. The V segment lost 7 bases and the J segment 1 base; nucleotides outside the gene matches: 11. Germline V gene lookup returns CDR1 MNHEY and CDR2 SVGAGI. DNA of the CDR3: TGTGCCAGCAACCCCCCAGGGGGCAGGGCGAACACTGAAGCTTTCTTT. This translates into CASNPPGGRANTEAFF.

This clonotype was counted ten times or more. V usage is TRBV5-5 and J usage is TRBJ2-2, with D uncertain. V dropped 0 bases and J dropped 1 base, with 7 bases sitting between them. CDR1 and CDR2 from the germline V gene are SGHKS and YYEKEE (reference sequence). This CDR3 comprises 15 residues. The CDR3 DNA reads TGTGCCAGCAGCTTGGCACTGCTGAACACCGGGGAGCTGTTTTTT. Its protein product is CASSLALLNTGELFF.

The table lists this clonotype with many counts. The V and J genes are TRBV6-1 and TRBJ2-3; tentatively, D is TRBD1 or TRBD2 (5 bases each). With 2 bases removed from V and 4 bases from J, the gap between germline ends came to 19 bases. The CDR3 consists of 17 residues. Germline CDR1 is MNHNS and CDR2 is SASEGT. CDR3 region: CASSELGWGTVADTQYF. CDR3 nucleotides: TGTGCCAGCAGTGAACTTGGGTGGGGGACGGTCGCAGATACGCAGTATTTT.

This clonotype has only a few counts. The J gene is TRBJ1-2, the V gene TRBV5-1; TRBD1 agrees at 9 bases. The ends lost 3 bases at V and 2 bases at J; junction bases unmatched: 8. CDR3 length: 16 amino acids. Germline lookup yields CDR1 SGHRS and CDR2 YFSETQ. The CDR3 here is CASSSGGQGRNYGYTF. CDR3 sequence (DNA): TGCGCCAGCAGCTCAGGCGGACAGGGGAGGAACTATGGCTACACCTTC.

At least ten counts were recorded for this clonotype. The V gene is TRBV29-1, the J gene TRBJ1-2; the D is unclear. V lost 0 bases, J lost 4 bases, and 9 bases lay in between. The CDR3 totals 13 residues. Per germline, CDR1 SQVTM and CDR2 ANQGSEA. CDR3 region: CSVEDPLGYGYTF. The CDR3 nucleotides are TGCAGCGTTGAAGATCCCCTGGGCTATGGCTACACCTTC.

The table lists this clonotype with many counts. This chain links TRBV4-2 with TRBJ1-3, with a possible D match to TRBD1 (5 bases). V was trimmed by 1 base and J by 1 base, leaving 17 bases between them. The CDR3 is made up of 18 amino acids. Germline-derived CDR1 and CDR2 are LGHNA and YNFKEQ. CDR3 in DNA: TGTGCCAGCAGCCAAGTGCTTTGGGACGTATTGTCTGGAAACACCATATATTTT. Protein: CASSQVLWDVLSGNTIYF.

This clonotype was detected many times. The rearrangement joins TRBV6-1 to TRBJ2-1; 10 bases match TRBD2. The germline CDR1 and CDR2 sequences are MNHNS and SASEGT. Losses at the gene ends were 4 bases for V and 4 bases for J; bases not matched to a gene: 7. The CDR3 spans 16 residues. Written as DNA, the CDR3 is TGTGCCAGCAGTGCAGGGGCTAGCGGGGGATACAATGAGCAGTTCTTC. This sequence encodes CASSAGASGGYNEQFF.

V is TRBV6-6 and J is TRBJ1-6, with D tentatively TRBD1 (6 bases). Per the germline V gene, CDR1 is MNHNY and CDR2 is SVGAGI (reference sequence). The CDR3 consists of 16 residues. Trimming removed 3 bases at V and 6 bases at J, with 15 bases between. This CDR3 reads CASSYPLGGGNSPLHF. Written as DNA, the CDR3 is TGTGCCAGCAGTTATCCCCTAGGGGGAGGTAATTCACCCCTCCACTTT.

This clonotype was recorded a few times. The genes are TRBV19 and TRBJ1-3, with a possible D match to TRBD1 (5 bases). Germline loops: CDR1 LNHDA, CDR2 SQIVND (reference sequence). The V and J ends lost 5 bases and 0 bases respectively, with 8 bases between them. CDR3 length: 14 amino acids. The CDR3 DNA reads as TGTGCCAGTAGTTGGGGGAGCTCTGGAAACACCATATATTTT. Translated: CASSWGSSGNTIYF.

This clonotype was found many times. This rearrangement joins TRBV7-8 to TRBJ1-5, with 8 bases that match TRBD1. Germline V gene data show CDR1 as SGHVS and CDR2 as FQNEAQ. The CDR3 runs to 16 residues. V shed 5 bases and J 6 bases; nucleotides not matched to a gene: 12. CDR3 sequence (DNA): TGTGCCAGCAGCCTACAGGACAGGGCAAGTAGTCAGCCCCAGCATTTT. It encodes CASSLQDRASSQPQHF.

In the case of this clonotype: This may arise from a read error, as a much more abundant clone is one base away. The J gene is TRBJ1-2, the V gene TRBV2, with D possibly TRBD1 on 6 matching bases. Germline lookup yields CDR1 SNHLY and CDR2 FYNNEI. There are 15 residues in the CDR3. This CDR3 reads CASSDKTGLSYGYNF. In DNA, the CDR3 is TGTGCCAGCAGTGACAAGACAGGATTAAGCTATGGCTACAACTTC.

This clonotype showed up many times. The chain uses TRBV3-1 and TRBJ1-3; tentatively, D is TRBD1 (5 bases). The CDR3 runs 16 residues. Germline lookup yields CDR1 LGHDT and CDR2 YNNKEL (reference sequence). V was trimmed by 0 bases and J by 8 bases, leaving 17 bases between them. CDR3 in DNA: TGTGCCAGCAGCCAAGATGGGGTGGACACTAGTGACACCATATATTTT. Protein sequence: CASSQDGVDTSDTIYF.

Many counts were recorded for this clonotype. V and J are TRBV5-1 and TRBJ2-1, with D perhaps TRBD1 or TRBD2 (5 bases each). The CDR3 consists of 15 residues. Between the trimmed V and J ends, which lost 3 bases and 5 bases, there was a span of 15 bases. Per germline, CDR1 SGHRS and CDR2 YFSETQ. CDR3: CASSSTRDPNNEQFF. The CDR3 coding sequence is TGCGCCAGCAGCTCGACAAGGGACCCCAACAATGAGCAGTTCTTC.

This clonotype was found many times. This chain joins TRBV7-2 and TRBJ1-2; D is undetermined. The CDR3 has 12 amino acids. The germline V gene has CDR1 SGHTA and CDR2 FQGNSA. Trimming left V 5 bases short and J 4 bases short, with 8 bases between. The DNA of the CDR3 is TGTGCCAGCAGCCCTGCCCCCTATGGCTACACCTTC. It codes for CASSPAPYGYTF.

The CDR3 DNA follows: TGTGCCAGCACCGTTCAGGGTATGAACACTGAAGCTTTCTTT. Its translation: CASTVQGMNTEAFF. This chain connects TRBV21-1 to TRBJ1-1; the table's D call, TRBD1, has no DNA check behind it. TRBV21-1 represents a pseudogene. The CDR3 has 14 residues.

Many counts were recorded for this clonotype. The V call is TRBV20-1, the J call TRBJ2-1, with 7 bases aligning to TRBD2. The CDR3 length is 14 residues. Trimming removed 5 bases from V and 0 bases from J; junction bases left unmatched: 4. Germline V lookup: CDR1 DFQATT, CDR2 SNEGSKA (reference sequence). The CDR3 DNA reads TGCAGTGCTGTCCGGGACTACTCCTACAATGAGCAGTTCTTC. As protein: CSAVRDYSYNEQFF.

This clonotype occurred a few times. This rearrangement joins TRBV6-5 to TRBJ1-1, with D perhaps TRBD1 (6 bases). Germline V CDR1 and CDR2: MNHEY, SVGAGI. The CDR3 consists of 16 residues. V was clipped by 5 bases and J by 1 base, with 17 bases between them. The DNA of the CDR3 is TGTGCCAGCAGTAGGACGGGGACACCAAAGAACACTGAAGCTTTCTTT. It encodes CASSRTGTPKNTEAFF.

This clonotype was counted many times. DNA for the CDR3: TGCAGCGCAAAACAGGGGGCTTCCTACAATGAGCAGTTCTTC. Its protein product is CSAKQGASYNEQFF. The V call is TRBV29-1, the J call TRBJ2-1; TRBD1 matches 9 bases. The V gene end was trimmed by 7 bases and the J gene end by 1 base; junction bases not matched to a gene: 5. The CDR3 contains 14 residues. Germline V gives CDR1 SQVTM, CDR2 ANQGSEA.

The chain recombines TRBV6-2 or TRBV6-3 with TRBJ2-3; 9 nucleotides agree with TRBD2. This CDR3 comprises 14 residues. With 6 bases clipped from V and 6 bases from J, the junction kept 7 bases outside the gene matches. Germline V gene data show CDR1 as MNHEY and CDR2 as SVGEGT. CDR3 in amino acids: CASRERGAKDTQYF. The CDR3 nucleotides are TGTGCCAGCAGAGAGCGGGGGGCCAAGGATACGCAGTATTTT.

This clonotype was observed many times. CDR3 residues: CASSQERVTNEKLFF. The CDR3 coding sequence is TGTGCCAGCAGCCAAGAGAGGGTTACTAATGAAAAACTGTTTTTT. This sequence joins TRBV4-2 and TRBJ1-4; no definite D call. There are 15 residues in the CDR3. V was clipped by 0 bases and J by 2 bases, with 7 bases between them. Germline lookup yields CDR1 LGHNA and CDR2 YNFKEQ.

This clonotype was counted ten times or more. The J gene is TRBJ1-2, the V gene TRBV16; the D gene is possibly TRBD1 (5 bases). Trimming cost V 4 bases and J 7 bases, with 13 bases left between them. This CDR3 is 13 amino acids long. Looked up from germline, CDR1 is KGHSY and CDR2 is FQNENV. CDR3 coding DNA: TGTGCCAGCAGCCCCACGGTAGGGGTTGGCTACACCTTC. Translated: CASSPTVGVGYTF.

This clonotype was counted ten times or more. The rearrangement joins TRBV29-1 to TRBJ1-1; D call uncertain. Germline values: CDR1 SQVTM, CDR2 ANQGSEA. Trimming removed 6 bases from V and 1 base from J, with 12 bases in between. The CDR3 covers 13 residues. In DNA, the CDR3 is TGCAGCGTCGCTCCACAACCGAACACTGAAGCTTTCTTT. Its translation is CSVAPQPNTEAFF.